This T cell receptor beta chain was recovered during a study of blood T cell repertoires in COVID-19. Study as a whole: Samples of COVID-19 (acute and convalescent) were obtained from the United States, Italy and Spain.

Source study methods: Researchers report that nucleated cell counts were estimated from reference gene primer amplification. Generated by immunoSEQ multiplex PCR, the TCRdb table keeps only in-frame clones and is missing some. V and J calls and clone size are copied from that table; D and trimming were computed from the DNA. The sample includes 300,000 to 450,000 clones, 88% of them seen just once. This CDR3 has 14 amino acids. Losses at the gene ends were 3 bases for V and 1 base for J; bases not matched to a gene: 4. Germline CDR1 and CDR2: SGHTS and YDEGEE. This chain connects TRBV5-8 to TRBJ2-7, with 7 bases that match TRBD2. Sample: PBMCs or T cells enriched from blood (not recorded which). The source of this sequence is a woman aged 25 to 39 who had been exposed to COVID-19. The CDR3 DNA reads as TGTGCCAGCAGCTGGCAGGGAGGGTCCTACGAGCAGTACTTC. Its translation is CASSWQGGSYEQYF.